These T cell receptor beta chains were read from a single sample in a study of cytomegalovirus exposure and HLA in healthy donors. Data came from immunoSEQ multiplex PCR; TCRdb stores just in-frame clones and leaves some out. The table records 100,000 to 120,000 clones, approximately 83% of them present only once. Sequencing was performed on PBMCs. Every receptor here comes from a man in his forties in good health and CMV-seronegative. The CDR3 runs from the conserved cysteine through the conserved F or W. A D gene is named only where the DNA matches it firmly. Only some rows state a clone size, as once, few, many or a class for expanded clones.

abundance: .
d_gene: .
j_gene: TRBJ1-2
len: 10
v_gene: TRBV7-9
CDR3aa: CASSQDGNTF
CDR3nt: TGTGCCAGCAGTCAGGACGGGAACACCTTC

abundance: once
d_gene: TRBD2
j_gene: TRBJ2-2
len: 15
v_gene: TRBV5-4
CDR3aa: CASSFGTSDTGELFF
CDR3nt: TGTGCCAGCAGCTTCGGGACTAGCGACACCGGGGAGCTGTTTTTT

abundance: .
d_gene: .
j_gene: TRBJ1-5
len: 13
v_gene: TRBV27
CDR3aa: CASSRRGNQPQHF
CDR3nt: TGTGCCAGCAGTAGAAGGGGAAATCAGCCCCAGCATTTT

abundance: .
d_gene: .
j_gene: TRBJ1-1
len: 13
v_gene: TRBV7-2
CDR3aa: CASSLFADTEAFF
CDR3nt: TGTGCCAGCAGCTTATTTGCAGACACTGAAGCTTTCTTT

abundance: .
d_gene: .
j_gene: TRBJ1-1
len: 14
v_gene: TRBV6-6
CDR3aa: CASSAGRRNTEAFF
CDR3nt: TGTGCCAGCAGTGCGGGACGGCGGAACACTGAAGCTTTCTTT

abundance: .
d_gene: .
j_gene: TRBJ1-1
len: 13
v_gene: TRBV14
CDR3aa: CASSQSEDTEAFF
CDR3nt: TGTGCCAGCAGCCAAAGCGAAGACACTGAAGCTTTCTTT

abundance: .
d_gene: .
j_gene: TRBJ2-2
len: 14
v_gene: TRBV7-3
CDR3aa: CASSLISSTGELFF
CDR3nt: TGTGCCAGCAGCTTAATCAGTTCCACCGGGGAGCTGTTTTTT

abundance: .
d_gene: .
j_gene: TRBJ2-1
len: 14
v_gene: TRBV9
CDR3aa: CASSASASYNEQFF
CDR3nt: TGTGCCAGCAGCGCTAGCGCCTCCTACAATGAGCAGTTCTTC

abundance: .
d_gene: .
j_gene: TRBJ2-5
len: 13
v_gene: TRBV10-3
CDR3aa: CAISREGDETQYF
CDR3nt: TGTGCCATCAGTAGGGAGGGGGACGAGACCCAGTACTTC

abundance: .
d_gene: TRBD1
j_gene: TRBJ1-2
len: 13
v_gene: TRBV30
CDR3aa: CAFSGTGLAGYTF
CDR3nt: TGTGCCTTTTCCGGGACAGGGTTAGCTGGCTACACCTTC

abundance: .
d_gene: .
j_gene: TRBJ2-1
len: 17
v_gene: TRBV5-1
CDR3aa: CASSVFSGASSYNEQFF
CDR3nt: TGCGCCAGCAGCGTGTTTAGCGGCGCTAGCTCCTACAATGAGCAGTTCTTC

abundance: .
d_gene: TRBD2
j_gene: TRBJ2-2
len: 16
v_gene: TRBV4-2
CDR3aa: CASSQEAGGYTGELFF
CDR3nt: TGTGCCAGCAGCCAAGAGGCGGGGGGCTACACCGGGGAGCTGTTTTTT

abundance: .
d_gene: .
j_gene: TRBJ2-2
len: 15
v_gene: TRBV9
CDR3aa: CASSPRGGTTGELFF
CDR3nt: TGTGCCAGCAGCCCCCGTGGAGGGACGACCGGGGAGCTGTTTTTT

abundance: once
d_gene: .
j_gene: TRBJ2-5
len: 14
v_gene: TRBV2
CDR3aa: CASSVQGSSETQYF
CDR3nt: TGTGCCAGCAGCGTACAGGGATCAAGCGAGACCCAGTACTTC

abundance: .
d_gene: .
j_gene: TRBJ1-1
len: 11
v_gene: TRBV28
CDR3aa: CASSRDTEAFF
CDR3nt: TGTGCCAGCAGCAGGGACACTGAAGCTTTCTTT

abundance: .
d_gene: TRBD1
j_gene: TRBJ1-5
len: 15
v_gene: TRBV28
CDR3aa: CASRAGTGGGQPQHF
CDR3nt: TGTGCCAGCAGGGCCGGGACAGGGGGCGGTCAGCCCCAGCATTTT

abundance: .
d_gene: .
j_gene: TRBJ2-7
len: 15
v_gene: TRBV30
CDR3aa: CAWRPSDRSSYEQYF
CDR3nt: TGTGCCTGGAGACCCTCCGACAGGAGCTCCTACGAGCAGTACTTC

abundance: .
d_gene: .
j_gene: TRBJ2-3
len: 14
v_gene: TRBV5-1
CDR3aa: CASSLASATDTQYF
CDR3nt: TGCGCCAGCAGCTTGGCTAGTGCCACAGATACGCAGTATTTT

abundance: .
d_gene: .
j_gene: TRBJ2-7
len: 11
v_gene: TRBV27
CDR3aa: CASLKGDEQYF
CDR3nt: TGTGCCAGCCTCAAGGGGGACGAGCAGTACTTC

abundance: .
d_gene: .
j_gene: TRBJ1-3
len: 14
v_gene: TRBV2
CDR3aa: CASSPQGTGNTIYF
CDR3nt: TGTGCCAGCAGTCCACAGGGTACTGGAAACACCATATATTTT

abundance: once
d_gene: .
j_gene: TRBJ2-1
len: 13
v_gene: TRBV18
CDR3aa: CASRGYPYNEQFF
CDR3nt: TGTGCCAGCAGGGGGTATCCGTACAATGAGCAGTTCTTC

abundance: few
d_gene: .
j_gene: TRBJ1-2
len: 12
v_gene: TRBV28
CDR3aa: CASSSRAGGYTF
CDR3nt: TGTGCCAGCAGTTCCAGGGCCGGCGGCTACACCTTC

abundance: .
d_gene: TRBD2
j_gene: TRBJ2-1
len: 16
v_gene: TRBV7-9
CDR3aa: CASSLGWLAGLNEQFF
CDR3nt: TGTGCCAGCAGCTTAGGCTGGCTAGCGGGGCTCAATGAGCAGTTCTTC

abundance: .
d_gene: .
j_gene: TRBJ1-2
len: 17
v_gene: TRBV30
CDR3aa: CAWSSNYRDSTGYGYTF
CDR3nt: TGTGCCTGGAGTTCCAACTATCGGGACTCCACAGGCTATGGCTACACCTTC

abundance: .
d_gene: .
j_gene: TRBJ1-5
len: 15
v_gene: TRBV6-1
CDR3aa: CASSTGTLSNQPQHF
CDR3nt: TGTGCCAGCAGTACGGGGACACTGAGCAATCAGCCCCAGCATTTT

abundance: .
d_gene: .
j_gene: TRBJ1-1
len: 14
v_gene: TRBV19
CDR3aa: CASSQGISDAEAFF
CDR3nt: TGTGCCAGTAGTCAGGGGATCTCGGATGCTGAAGCTTTCTTT

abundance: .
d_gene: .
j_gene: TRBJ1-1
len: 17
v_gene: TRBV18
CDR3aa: CASSPPGRGGMNTEAFF
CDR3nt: TGTGCCAGCTCACCACCTGGAAGGGGGGGAATGAACACTGAAGCTTTCTTT

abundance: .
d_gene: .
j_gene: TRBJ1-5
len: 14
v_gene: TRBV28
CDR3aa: CASGGLGANQPQHF
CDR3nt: TGTGCCAGCGGCGGGTTGGGGGCGAATCAGCCCCAGCATTTT

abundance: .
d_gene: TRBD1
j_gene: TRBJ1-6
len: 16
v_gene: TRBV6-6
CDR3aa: CASSTRTGEYNSPLHF
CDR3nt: TGTGCCAGCAGTACGAGGACAGGGGAGTATAATTCACCCCTCCACTTT

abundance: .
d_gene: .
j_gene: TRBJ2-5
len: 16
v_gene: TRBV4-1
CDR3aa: CASSQDFPGGWETQYF
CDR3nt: TGCGCCAGCAGCCAAGATTTCCCGGGGGGCTGGGAGACCCAGTACTTC

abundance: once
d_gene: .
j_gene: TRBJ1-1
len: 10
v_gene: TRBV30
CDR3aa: CASSRAEAFF
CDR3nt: TGTGCCAGCTCGAGAGCTGAAGCTTTCTTT

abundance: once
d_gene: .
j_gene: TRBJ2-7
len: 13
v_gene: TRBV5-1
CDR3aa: CASSLVSGTEQYF
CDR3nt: TGCGCCAGCAGCTTGGTCTCGGGTACCGAGCAGTACTTC

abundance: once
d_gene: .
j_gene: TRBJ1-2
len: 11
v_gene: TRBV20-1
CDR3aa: CSAVLDYGYTF
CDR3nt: TGCAGTGCCGTCTTAGACTATGGCTACACCTTC

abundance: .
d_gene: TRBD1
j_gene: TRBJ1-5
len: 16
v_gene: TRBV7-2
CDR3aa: CASSLVGDRWGQPQHF
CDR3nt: TGTGCCAGCAGCTTAGTAGGGGACAGGTGGGGTCAGCCCCAGCATTTT

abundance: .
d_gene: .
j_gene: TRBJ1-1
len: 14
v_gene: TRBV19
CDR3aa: CASSVGGWDTEAFF
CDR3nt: TGTGCCAGTAGTGTAGGAGGGTGGGACACTGAAGCTTTCTTT

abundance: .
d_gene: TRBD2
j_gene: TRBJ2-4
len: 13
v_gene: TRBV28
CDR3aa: CASSTAGGNIQYF
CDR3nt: TGTGCCAGCAGTACAGCGGGGGGAAACATTCAGTACTTC

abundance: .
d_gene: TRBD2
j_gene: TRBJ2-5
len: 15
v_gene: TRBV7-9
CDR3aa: CASSKPAGVQETQYF
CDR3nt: TGTGCCAGCAGCAAGCCAGCGGGGGTTCAAGAGACCCAGTACTTC

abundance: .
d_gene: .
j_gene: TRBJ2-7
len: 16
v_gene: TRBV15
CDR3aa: CATSRPGGGRWYEQYF
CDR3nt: TGTGCCACCAGCAGACCGGGCGGGGGCCGCTGGTACGAGCAGTACTTC

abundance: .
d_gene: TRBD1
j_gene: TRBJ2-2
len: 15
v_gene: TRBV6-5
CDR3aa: CASSYQGVDTGELFF
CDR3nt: TGTGCCAGCAGTTACCAGGGGGTGGACACCGGGGAGCTGTTTTTT

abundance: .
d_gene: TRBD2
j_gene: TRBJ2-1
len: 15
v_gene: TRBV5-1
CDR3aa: CASSYDGLDMYEQFF
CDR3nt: TGCGCCAGCAGCTATGACGGACTAGATATGTATGAGCAGTTCTTC

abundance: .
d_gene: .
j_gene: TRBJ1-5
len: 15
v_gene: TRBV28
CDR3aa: CASRVTGRSNQPQHF
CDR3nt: TGTGCCAGCAGGGTGACAGGTAGAAGCAATCAGCCCCAGCATTTT

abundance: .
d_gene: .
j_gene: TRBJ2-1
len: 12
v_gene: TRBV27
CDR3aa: CASSSDFYEQFF
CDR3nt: TGTGCCAGCAGTTCGGACTTTTATGAGCAGTTCTTC

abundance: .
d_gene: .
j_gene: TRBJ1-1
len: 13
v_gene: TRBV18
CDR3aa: CASSPPGGAEAFF
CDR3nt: TGTGCCAGCTCACCACCCGGGGGTGCTGAAGCTTTCTTT

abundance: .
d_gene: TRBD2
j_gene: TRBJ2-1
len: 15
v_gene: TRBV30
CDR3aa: CAWRPRLAGGNEQFF
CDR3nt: TGTGCCTGGAGGCCCCGACTAGCGGGGGGGAATGAGCAGTTCTTC

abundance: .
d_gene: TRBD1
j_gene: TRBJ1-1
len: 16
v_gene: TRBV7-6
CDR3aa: CASSLGAGTANTEAFF
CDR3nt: TGTGCCAGCAGCTTAGGAGCAGGGACAGCGAACACTGAAGCTTTCTTT

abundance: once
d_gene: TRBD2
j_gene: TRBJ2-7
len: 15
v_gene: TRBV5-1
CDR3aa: CASSLTAGGYYEQYF
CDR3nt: TGCGCCAGCAGCTTGACAGCGGGGGGTTACTACGAGCAGTACTTC

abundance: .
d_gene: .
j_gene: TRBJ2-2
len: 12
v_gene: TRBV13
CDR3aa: CASSSPIGELFF
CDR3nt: TGTGCCAGCAGCTCCCCCATCGGGGAGCTGTTTTTT

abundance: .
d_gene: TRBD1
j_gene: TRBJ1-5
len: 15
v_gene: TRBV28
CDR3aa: CASSLPTTGEEPQHF
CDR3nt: TGTGCCAGCAGTTTACCCACGACAGGGGAAGAGCCCCAGCATTTT

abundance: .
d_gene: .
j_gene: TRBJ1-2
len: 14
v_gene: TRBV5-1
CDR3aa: CASSFMGAGDGYTF
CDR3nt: TGCGCCAGCAGCTTTATGGGGGCAGGGGATGGCTACACCTTC

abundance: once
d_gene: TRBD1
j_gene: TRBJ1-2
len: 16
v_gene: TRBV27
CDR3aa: CASSSLTGGEYYGYTF
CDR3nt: TGTGCCAGCAGTTCCCTAACAGGGGGCGAGTACTATGGCTACACCTTC

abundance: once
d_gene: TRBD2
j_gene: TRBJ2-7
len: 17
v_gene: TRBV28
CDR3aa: CASTLGPSGGPSYEQYF
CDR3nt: TGTGCCAGCACCCTAGGTCCTAGCGGTGGCCCTTCCTACGAGCAGTACTTC

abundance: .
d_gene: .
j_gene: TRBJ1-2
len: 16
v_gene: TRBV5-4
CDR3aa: CASSLGLRNFNYGYTF
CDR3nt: TGTGCCAGCAGCTTGGGTTTGCGCAACTTTAACTATGGCTACACCTTC

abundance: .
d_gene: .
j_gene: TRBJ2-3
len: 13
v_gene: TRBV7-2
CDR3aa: CASSLSVTDTQYF
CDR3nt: TGTGCCAGCAGCCTATCCGTCACAGATACGCAGTATTTT

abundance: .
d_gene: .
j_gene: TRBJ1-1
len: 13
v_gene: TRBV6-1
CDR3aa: CASSEVPQRGAFF
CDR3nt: TGTGCCAGCAGTGAAGTACCGCAACGGGGAGCTTTCTTT

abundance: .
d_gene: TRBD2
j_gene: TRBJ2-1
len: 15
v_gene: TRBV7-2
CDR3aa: CASSLSGVLYNEQFF
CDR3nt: TGTGCCAGCAGCCTTAGCGGGGTCCTCTACAATGAGCAGTTCTTC

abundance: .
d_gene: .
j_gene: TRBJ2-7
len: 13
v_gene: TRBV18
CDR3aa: CASSPAGDYEQYF
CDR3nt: TGTGCCAGCTCACCGGCAGGGGACTACGAGCAGTACTTC

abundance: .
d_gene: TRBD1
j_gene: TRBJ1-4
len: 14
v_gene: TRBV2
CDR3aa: CASSEGQTVEKLFF
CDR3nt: TGTGCCAGCAGTGAGGGACAGACCGTGGAAAAACTGTTTTTT

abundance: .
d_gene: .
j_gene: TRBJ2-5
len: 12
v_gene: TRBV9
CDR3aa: CASSVGLETQYF
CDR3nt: TGTGCCAGCAGCGTAGGACTCGAGACCCAGTACTTC